This T cell receptor (beta chain) comes out of a study of CD8+ T cells in alopecia areata. At the level of the study: Donors of skin were C3H/HeJ mice aged about 6-13 months with spontaneous alopecia, and recipients were approximately 7-11-week-old female C3H/HeJ mice.

Pooled cells of cutaneous lymph node origin were sorted on CD4, CD8alpha, NKG2D, NKG2ACE and other markers. Study results and limitations: Mice showed clearer TCR sharing than patients did, a gap that was possibly HLA-related. Researchers report lesional scalp, most notably alopecia totalis/universalis, outstripped normal scalp in clonality. Scalp data also include sequences from resident alphabeta T cells of normal skin.

cDNA serving as the sequencing template came from extracted, reverse transcribed RNA. The assay was immunoSEQ multiplex PCR, and TCRdb's table has in-frame clones only and misses some. The specimen has approximately 300,000 clones, none found just once. There are a few counts of this clone. The antigen is not known. Gene names are the mouse ones. The sequence was collected from a C3H/HeJ mouse with alopecia areata. Mouse MHC haplotype: H2-k. The sequenced sample was CD4+ T cells sorted from a lymph node.

CDR3 sequence reads: CAWGGNTEVFF. Partial CDR3 DNA: TGTGCCTGGGGGGGGAACACA. V and J are TRBV31 and TRBJ1-1, with D possibly matching TRBD1 (5 bases). The read comes to an end 4 residues before the CDR3 does, leaving the germline J gene to fill in the end. From germline, CDR1 is GKSSPN and CDR2 SITVG. Trimming shortened V by 5 bases and J by 1 base, and 5 bases separated the two germline ends. The CDR3 totals 11 residues.